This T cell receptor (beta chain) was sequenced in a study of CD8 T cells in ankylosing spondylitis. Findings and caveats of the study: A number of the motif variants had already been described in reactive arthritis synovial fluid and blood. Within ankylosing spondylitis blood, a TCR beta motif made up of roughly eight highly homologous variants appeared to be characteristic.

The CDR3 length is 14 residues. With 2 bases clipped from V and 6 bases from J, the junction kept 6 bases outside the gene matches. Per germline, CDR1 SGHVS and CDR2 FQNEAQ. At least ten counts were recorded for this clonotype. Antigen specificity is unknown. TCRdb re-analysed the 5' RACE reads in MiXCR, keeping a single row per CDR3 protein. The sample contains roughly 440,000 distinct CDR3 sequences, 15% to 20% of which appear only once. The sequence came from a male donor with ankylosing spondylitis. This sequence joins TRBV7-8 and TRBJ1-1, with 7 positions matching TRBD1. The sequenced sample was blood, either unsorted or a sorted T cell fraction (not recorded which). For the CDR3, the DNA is TGTGCCAGCAGCTTACAGGGGGTAATGGCTGAAGCTTTCTTT. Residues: CASSLQGVMAEAFF.